These 22 T cell receptor beta chains came from one sample sequenced in a study of shared clonotypes between healthy human individuals. The data were produced by immunoSEQ multiplex PCR, yet TCRdb's version contains in-frame clones alone and is incomplete. The sample yields a few million clones, just over 90% seen once. Sequencing was done on a sample of naive CD4+ T cells from PBMCs. Subset noted: CD45RA+ positively selected. These receptors originate from a man younger than 30 in good health. Some clones in this sample may be carry-over from other donors' samples.

The rearrangement joins TRBV19 to TRBJ2-6; D is unclear. The CDR3 is made up of 19 amino acids. Germline CDR1 LNHDA, CDR2 SQIVND (reference sequence). Trimming left V 0 bases short and J 1 base short, with 16 bases between. CDR3 amino acids: CASSIDPRVSLSGANVLTF. The CDR3 coding sequence is TGTGCCAGTAGTATAGATCCAAGAGTCTCCCTATCTGGGGCCAACGTCCTGACTTTC.

The genes are TRBV2 and TRBJ1-1; no reliable D call. Deletions cut 6 bases from V and 5 bases from J, with 10 bases between. Germline values: CDR1 SNHLY, CDR2 FYNNEI. The CDR3 contains 12 residues. The CDR3 sequence: CASSAYGTEAFF. The CDR3, as DNA: TGTGCCAGCAGCGCCTACGGGACTGAAGCTTTCTTT.

Regarding this clone: Other DNA sequences in this sample translate to the same CDR3. The V gene is TRBV5-1, the J gene TRBJ2-5; 13 bases are a match to TRBD2. The CDR3 runs 15 residues. The germline V gene encodes CDR1 SGHRS and CDR2 YFSETQ. The junction had 3 bases not matched to a gene; V was cut back by 2 bases and J by 5 bases. This CDR3 is CASSLGLAGAETQYF. The CDR3 nucleotides read TGCGCCAGCAGCTTAGGACTAGCGGGGGCGGAGACCCAGTACTTC. The variable domain in full, completed from reference TRBV5-1 and TRBJ2-5, reads KAGVTQTPRYLIKTRGQQVTLSCSPISGHRSVSWYQQTPGQGLQFLFEYFSETQRNKGNFPGRFSGRQFSNSRSEMNVSTLELGDSALYLCASSLGLAGAETQYFGPGTRLLVL.

V and J are TRBV2 and TRBJ1-2; 9 nucleotides align to TRBD1. Germline V lookup: CDR1 SNHLY, CDR2 FYNNEI. After removal of 8 bases from V and 2 bases from J, the junction contained 12 bases not matched to a gene. The CDR3 contains 16 residues. The CDR3 loop reads CASVRQGVTLNYGYTF. CDR3 nucleotides: TGTGCCAGCGTAAGACAGGGGGTGACCTTGAACTATGGCTACACCTTC.

This clone was detected only a few times. The V and J genes are TRBV4-1 and TRBJ1-4; unclear D gene. This CDR3 region has 13 residues. Deletions cut 1 base from V and 8 bases from J, with 8 bases between. Germline CDR1 MGHRA, CDR2 YSYEKL. The CDR3 here is CASSQAPGEKLFF. CDR3 DNA: TGCGCCAGCAGCCAAGCTCCCGGGGAAAAACTGTTTTTT.

The CDR3 region is CASIWRGAPYEQYF. The CDR3 DNA follows: TGTGCCAGCATCTGGCGGGGGGCCCCCTACGAGCAGTACTTC. This chain uses TRBV5-6 with TRBJ2-7; 8 bases match TRBD2. The CDR3 sequence is 14 residues long. Germline trimming cut 6 bases from V and 2 bases from J; bases unmatched to any gene: 7. CDR1 is SGHDT and CDR2 is YYEEEE in the germline V gene.

The rearrangement joins TRBV5-4 to TRBJ1-4; possibly TRBD1 for D (6 bases). V was clipped by 3 bases and J by 6 bases, with 12 bases between them. This CDR3 comprises 14 residues. The germline V gene encodes CDR1 SGHNT and CDR2 YYREEE (reference sequence). The DNA of the CDR3 is TGTGCCAGCAGCTCAAGTAGGGGGGATGAAAAACTGTTTTTT. Encoded protein: CASSSSRGDEKLFF.

The chain couples TRBV7-6 to TRBJ2-6; 10 bases match TRBD1. CDR1 is SGHVS, CDR2 FNYEAQ, per germline. V lost 5 bases to trimming and J lost 0 bases; unmatched junction nucleotides: 1. CDR3 length: 16 residues. CDR3: CASSRTGGSGANVLTF. CDR3 DNA sequence: TGTGCCAGCAGCAGGACAGGGGGCTCTGGGGCCAACGTCCTGACTTTC. Full variable domain (missing parts from reference TRBV7-6 and TRBJ2-6): GAGVSQSPRYKVTKRGQDVALRCDPISGHVSLYWYRQALGQGPEFLTYFNYEAQQDKSGLPNDRFSAERPEGSISTLTIQRTEQRDSAMYRCASSRTGGSGANVLTFGAGSRLTVL.

The chain uses TRBV7-2 and TRBJ2-1; 7 positions match TRBD2. The J segment lost 0 bases and the V segment lost 5 bases, leaving 7 bases of the junction unmatched. This CDR3 comprises 16 residues. CDR1 SGHTA and CDR2 FQGNSA come from the germline V gene. As DNA, the CDR3 is TGTGCCAGCAGCCCACGAGCGGGAATCTCCTACAATGAGCAGTTCTTC. Its protein product is CASSPRAGISYNEQFF.

Only a few counts were recorded for this clone. This rearrangement joins TRBV2 to TRBJ1-1, with unresolved D. There are 14 residues in the CDR3. CDR1 and CDR2 from the germline V gene are SNHLY and FYNNEI. V shed 6 bases and J shed 5 bases, with 16 bases lying between them. The CDR3 reads CASRIDMFGTEAFF. In DNA form, the CDR3 reads TGTGCCAGCAGGATAGACATGTTCGGGACTGAAGCTTTCTTT.

Of note for this clone: Other DNA sequences within the sample encode an identical CDR3. The rearrangement links TRBV9 to TRBJ2-5, with D unclear. Trimming cost V 0 bases and J 2 bases, with 5 bases left between them. Germline V CDR1 and CDR2: SGDLS, YYNGEE. The CDR3 consists of 13 residues. The CDR3: CASSVGQQETQYF. The CDR3 nucleotides read TGTGCCAGCAGCGTAGGTCAGCAAGAGACCCAGTACTTC. The full variable domain, with the rest looked up from reference TRBV9 and TRBJ2-5, is DSGVTQTPKHLITATGQRVTLRCSPRSGDLSVYWYQQSLDQGLQFLIQYYNGEERAKGNILERFSAQQFPDLHSELNLSSLELGDSALYFCASSVGQQETQYFGPGTRLLVL.

The rearrangement links TRBV25-1 to TRBJ1-2, with 12 bases matching TRBD1. V lost 8 bases and J lost 7; bases outside the gene matches: 11. Germline V gives CDR1 MGHDK, CDR2 SYGVNS. CDR3 length: 15 residues. CDR3 in amino acids: CASVGAGQGASGYTF. The CDR3 DNA sequence: TGTGCCAGCGTGGGAGCGGGACAGGGGGCCTCTGGCTACACCTTC.

With regard to this clone: This sample includes further DNA sequences coding for the same CDR3. The chain couples TRBV6-1 to TRBJ2-5; no firm D call. From germline, CDR1 is MNHNS and CDR2 SASEGT. CDR3 length: 13 residues. The V gene lost 2 bases and the J gene lost 4 bases, with 8 bases spanning the gap. In nucleotides, the CDR3 is TGTGCCAGCAGTGAACTGGGCCGAGAGACCCAGTACTTC. It codes for CASSELGRETQYF.

About this clone: Other DNA sequences within the sample encode an identical CDR3. The V and J genes are TRBV7-2 and TRBJ1-1; D unclear. Germline loops: CDR1 SGHTA, CDR2 FQGNSA. Trimming removed 5 bases at V and 2 bases at J, with 9 bases between. CDR3 length equals 13 residues. The CDR3 is CASSLGRNTEAFF. The CDR3 DNA reads as TGTGCCAGCAGCCTAGGGAGAAACACTGAAGCTTTCTTT.

This chain links TRBV12-2 with TRBJ2-5; the D call in the table, TRBD2, was not verified against the DNA. TRBV12-2 is flagged as a pseudogene. This CDR3 has 14 amino acids. The DNA of the CDR3 is TGTGCAAGTCGCTTAGAGCGGGAGCGAGAGACCCAGTACTTC. Residues: CASRLERERETQYF.

The CDR3 DNA reads as TGTGCCAGTAGTTTTGACAGGGCCATGAACACTGAAGCTTTCTTT. Residues: CASSFDRAMNTEAFF. V is TRBV19 and J is TRBJ1-1; 7 positions agree with TRBD1. CDR1 LNHDA and CDR2 SQIVND come from the germline V gene (reference sequence). V was pared by 5 bases and J by 0 bases, with 6 bases of the junction left unmatched. CDR3 size: 15 residues.

The gene calls are TRBV5-1 and TRBJ2-1, with 9 bases fitting TRBD2. The CDR3 has 16 residues. The V gene's germline CDR1 is SGHRS and CDR2 YFSETQ. Losses at the gene ends were 1 base for V and 4 bases for J; bases not matched to a gene: 6. The CDR3 region is CASSLTASGMYNEQFF. The CDR3 bases are TGCGCCAGCAGCTTGACGGCTAGCGGGATGTACAATGAGCAGTTCTTC.

This sequence joins TRBV9 and TRBJ2-2; TRBD2 might be the D (6 bases). Germline V gene lookup returns CDR1 SGDLS and CDR2 YYNGEE. Trimming shortened V by 5 bases and J by 1 base, and 12 bases separated the two germline ends. This CDR3 is 15 amino acids long. The CDR3 DNA sequence: TGTGCCAGCAGTAGAGTGGGAGGGAACACCGGGGAGCTGTTTTTT. This gives the protein CASSRVGGNTGELFF.

As concerns this clone: At one end, the junction sequence differs from germline, possibly due to a read error. The chain joins TRBV19 to TRBJ2-1; TRBD2 is a possible D gene (5 bases). This CDR3 has 16 amino acids. The V gene's germline CDR1 is LNHDA and CDR2 SQIVND (reference sequence). The CDR3 DNA is TGTGCCAGTAGCCGTCCCCGCCCTAGCTCCTACAATGGGCAGTTCTTC. Translated: CASSRPRPSSYNGQFF. The whole variable domain, remainder taken from reference TRBV19 and TRBJ2-1, is DGGITQSPKYLFRKEGQNVTLSCEQNLNHDAMYWYRQDPGQGLRLIYYSQIVNDFQKGDIAEGYSVSREKKESFPLTVTSAQKNPTAFYLCASSRPRPSSYNGQFFGPGTRLTVL.

About this clone: The sample carries other DNA sequences with the same CDR3. The CDR3 DNA sequence: TGTGCCAGCAGTTTCCGCCGATACTACGAGCAGTACTTC. Protein product: CASSFRRYYEQYF. The genes are TRBV27 and TRBJ2-7; D is undetermined. The CDR3 extends over 13 amino acids. Trimming stripped 3 bases from V and 3 bases from J, with 9 bases between. Germline CDR1 reads MNHEY; CDR2 reads SMNVEV (reference sequence).

CDR3: CASSAHWTLGGYTF. For the CDR3, the DNA is TGTGCCAGCAGTGCACACTGGACGTTGGGTGGCTACACCTTC. The V call is TRBV2, the J call TRBJ1-2; D is unclear. Per germline, CDR1 SNHLY and CDR2 FYNNEI. The V and J ends lost 4 bases and 7 bases respectively, with 16 bases between them. This CDR3 contains 14 residues.

In regard to this clone: Other nucleotide sequences from this sample produce the same CDR3. This chain uses TRBV5-8 with TRBJ2-7; no clear D. Trimming took off 1 base at V and 4 bases at J, with 3 bases between the two ends. There are 11 residues in the CDR3. CDR1 and CDR2 (germline): SGHTS, YDEGEE. The CDR3 sequence: CASSLYYEQYF. The CDR3 coding sequence is TGTGCCAGCAGCTTGTATTACGAGCAGTACTTC.